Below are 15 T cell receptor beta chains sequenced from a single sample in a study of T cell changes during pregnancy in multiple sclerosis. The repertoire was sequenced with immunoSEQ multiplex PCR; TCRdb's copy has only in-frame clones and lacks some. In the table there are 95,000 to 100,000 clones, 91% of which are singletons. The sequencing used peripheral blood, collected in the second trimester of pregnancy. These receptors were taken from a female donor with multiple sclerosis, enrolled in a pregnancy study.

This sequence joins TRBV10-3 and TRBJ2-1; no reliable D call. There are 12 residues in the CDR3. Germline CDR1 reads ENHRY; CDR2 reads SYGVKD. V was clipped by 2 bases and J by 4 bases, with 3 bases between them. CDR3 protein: CAISEAYNEQFF. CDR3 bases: TGTGCCATCAGTGAGGCGTACAATGAGCAGTTCTTC.

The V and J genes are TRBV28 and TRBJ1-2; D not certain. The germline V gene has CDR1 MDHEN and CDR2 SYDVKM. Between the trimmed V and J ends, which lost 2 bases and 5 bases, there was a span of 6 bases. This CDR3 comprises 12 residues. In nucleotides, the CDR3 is TGTGCCAGCAGTTTAAGAACTTATGGCTACACCTTC. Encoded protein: CASSLRTYGYTF.

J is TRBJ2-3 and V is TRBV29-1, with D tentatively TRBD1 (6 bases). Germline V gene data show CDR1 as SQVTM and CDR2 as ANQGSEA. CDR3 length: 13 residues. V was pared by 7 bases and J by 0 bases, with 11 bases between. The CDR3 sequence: CSAEGVSTDTQYF. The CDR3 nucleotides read TGCAGCGCCGAGGGGGTAAGCACAGATACGCAGTATTTT.

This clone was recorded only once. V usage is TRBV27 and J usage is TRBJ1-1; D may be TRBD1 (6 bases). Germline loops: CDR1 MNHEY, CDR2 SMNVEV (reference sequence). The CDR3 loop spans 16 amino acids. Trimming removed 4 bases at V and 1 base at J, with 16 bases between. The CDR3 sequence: CASSSPGVMGNTEAFF. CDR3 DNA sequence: TGTGCCAGCAGTTCGCCAGGGGTCATGGGGAACACTGAAGCTTTCTTT.

The CDR3 nucleotides are TGCAGCGTTGGCCTCTCAGCTGGGGCCAACGTCCTGACTTTC. Translation: CSVGLSAGANVLTF. This rearrangement joins TRBV29-1 to TRBJ2-6, with D unclear. Trimming stripped 4 bases from V and 2 bases from J, with 9 bases between. This CDR3 is 14 amino acids long. From germline, CDR1 is SQVTM and CDR2 ANQGSEA. The whole variable domain, filled in from reference TRBV29-1 and TRBJ2-6, reads SAVISQKPSRDICQRGTSLTIQCQVDSQVTMMFWYRQQPGQSLTLIATANQGSEATYESGFVIDKFPISRPNLTFSTLTVSNMSPEDSSIYLCSVGLSAGANVLTFGAGSRLTVL.

CDR3: CASSLVSLTGELFF. CDR3 DNA sequence: TGTGCCAGCAGCTTAGTCTCTCTCACCGGGGAGCTGTTTTTT. The genes are TRBV11-1 and TRBJ2-2; D is unclear. Germline CDR1 SGHAT, CDR2 FQDESV (reference sequence). The CDR3 sequence is 14 residues long. Trimming stripped 1 base from V and 4 bases from J, with 7 bases between.

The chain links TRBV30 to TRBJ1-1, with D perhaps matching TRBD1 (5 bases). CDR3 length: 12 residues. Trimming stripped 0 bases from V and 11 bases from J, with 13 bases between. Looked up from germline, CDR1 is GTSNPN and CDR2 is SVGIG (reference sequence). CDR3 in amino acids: CAWSVGPGYAFF. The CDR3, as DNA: TGTGCCTGGAGTGTAGGGCCAGGGTATGCTTTCTTT.

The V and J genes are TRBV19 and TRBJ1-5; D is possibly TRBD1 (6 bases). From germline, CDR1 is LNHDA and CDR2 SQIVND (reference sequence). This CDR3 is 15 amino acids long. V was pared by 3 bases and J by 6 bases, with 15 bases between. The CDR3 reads CASSMIRGRSQPQHF. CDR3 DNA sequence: TGTGCCAGTAGTATGATCAGGGGCCGGAGTCAGCCCCAGCATTTT.

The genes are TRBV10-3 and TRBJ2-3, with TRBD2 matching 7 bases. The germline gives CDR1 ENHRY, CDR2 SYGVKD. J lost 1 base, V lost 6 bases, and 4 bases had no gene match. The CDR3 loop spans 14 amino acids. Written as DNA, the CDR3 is TGTGCCATCAGGACGCTAGCGGGCACAGATACGCAGTATTTT. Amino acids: CAIRTLAGTDTQYF.

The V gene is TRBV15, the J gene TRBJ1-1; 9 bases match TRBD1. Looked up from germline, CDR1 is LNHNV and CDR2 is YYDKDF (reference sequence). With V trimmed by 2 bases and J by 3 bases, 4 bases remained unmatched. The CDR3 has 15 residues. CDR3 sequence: CATSRQRQGDTEAFF. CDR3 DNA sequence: TGTGCCACCAGCAGACAACGACAGGGGGACACTGAAGCTTTCTTT.

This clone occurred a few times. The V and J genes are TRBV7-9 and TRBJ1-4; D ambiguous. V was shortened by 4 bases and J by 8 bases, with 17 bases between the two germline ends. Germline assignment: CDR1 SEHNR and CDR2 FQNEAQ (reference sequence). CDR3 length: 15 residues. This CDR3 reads CASSSSGSLGEKLFF. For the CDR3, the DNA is TGTGCCAGCAGCTCTAGTGGATCCCTCGGGGAAAAACTGTTTTTT.

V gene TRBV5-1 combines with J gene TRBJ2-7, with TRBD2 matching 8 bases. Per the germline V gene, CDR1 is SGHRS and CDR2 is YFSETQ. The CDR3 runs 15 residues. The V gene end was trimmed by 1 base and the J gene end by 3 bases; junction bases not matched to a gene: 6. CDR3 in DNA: TGCGCCAGCAGCTTGTTGGCCCGGGGGGGCTACGAGCAGTACTTC. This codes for CASSLLARGGYEQYF.

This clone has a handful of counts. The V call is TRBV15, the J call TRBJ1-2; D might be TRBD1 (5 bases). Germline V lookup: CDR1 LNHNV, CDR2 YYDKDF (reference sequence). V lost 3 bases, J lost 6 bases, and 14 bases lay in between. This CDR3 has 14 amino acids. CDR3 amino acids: CATSRVGTDHGYTF. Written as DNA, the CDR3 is TGTGCCACCAGCAGGGTTGGGACTGACCATGGCTACACCTTC.

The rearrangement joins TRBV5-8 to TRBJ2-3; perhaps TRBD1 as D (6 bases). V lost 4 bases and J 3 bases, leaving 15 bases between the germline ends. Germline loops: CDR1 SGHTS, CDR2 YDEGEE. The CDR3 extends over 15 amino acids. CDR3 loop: CASSVLQGMTDTQYF. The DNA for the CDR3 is TGTGCCAGCAGCGTGCTACAGGGTATGACAGATACGCAGTATTTT.

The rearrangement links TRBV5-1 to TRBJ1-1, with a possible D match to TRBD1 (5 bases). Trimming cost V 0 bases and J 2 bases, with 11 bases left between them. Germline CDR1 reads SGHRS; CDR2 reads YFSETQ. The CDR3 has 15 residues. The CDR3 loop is CASSLGGARNTEAFF. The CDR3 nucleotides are TGCGCCAGCAGCTTGGGCGGGGCTCGAAACACTGAAGCTTTCTTT.